This entry is about one T cell receptor (beta chain). This entry comes from a study of T cells after yellow fever vaccination. Whole-study context: Preparation of fractions with low cell numbers was performed using SMART-Seq v4 Ultra Low Input. The study, taken as a whole, reports: Some clonotypes, a small share, were shared between CD4 and CD8 compartments.

Trimming shortened V by 3 bases and J by 3 bases, and 9 bases separated the two germline ends. CDR3 length: 13 residues. The germline V gene has CDR1 MNHEY and CDR2 SVGEGT. TCR cDNA was made by 5'RACE template switching, adding a universal primer site and UMIs. In TCRdb, the 5' RACE reads were re-called with MiXCR into one record per CDR3 protein. The sample lists 30,000 or so distinct CDR3 sequences, about 6% occurring once. The genes are TRBV6-2 or TRBV6-3 and TRBJ2-7; D not certain. This sequence was found in a man aged 25 to 45 who received the YFV17D yellow fever vaccine. This material consisted of PBMCs, either bulk or a sorted T-cell subset (CD4+, CD8+, memory, or dextramer-sorted; not recorded which), taken on the day of the yellow fever booster vaccination. The CDR3 loop is CASSYGNRYEQYF. CDR3 bases: TGTGCCAGCAGTTATGGGAATCGCTACGAGCAGTACTTC.